This TCR beta chain emerged from a study of T cells in localized non-small cell lung cancer. Overall study findings and caveats: Median around 62 top-100 tumor clones were shared with paired adjacent lung. Tumor samples were not multi-region, leaving intratumor heterogeneity unexcluded. Among the tissues sampled, uninvolved adjacent lung had the highest T cell clonality, above tumor.

The CDR3 has 16 residues. Germline CDR1 reads KGHSH; CDR2 reads LQKENI. Trimming removed 4 bases from V and 1 base from J, with 14 bases in between. TCRdb keeps only in-frame clones here, not all; method: immunoSEQ multiplex PCR. The sample has 21,000 or so clones; more than 70% are singletons. With regard to this clone: Its antigen remains unidentified.

The sequencing here drew on PBMCs, taken before any cancer treatment. The rearrangement links TRBV18 to TRBJ1-3; weak D call: TRBD1 (5 bases). This sequence originates from a woman aged 40 to 75 with stage II squamous cell lung carcinoma. The CDR3 is CASSQHPPGSGNTIYF. For the CDR3, the DNA is TGTGCCAGCTCACAACACCCTCCAGGGTCTGGAAACACCATATATTTT.